This TCR beta chain was sequenced for a study of blood T cell repertoires in COVID-19. Looking at the study overall: Sources were T cells, B-cell-depleted T cells, or PBMCs; the material itself was cDNA or gDNA.

Between the trimmed V and J ends, which lost 5 bases and 2 bases, there was a span of 9 bases. The CDR3 consists of 13 residues. Germline CDR1 reads SEHNR; CDR2 reads FQNEAQ (reference sequence). Here immunoSEQ multiplex PCR was the method, and the copy in TCRdb shows in-frame clones only, minus some. Here the sample spans 200,000 to 250,000 clones, around 82% being singletons. This sequence was found in a woman in her 70s with acute or convalescent COVID-19. Sequencing used peripheral blood. The chain links TRBV7-9 to TRBJ1-2, with a tentative D call TRBD1 (5 bases). CDR3 sequence: CASSPTGNYGYTF. Here the CDR3 DNA reads TGTGCCAGCAGCCCCACAGGCAACTATGGCTACACCTTC.